This T cell receptor (beta chain) emerged from a study of T cells in Graves' hyperthyroidism and ophthalmopathy. Looking at the study overall: Before any treatment, at initial diagnosis, peripheral blood was collected.

The definition of stable Graves' hyperthyroidism was no ophthalmopathy progression within 18 months. Study-level points and caveats: Also found in blood were most expanded thyroid clonotypes above 0.001.

This clonotype was picked up many times. The target antigen is unknown. One end of the junction does not line up with germline, which may come from a read error. This CDR3 comprises 13 residues. CDR1 is SGHRS and CDR2 is YFSETQ in the germline V gene. Amplification targeted TCR beta CDR3 regions from RNA transcripts. In the first-round RT-PCR of the TCR CDR3, the HTBI primer set was used. One entry per CDR3 protein, called by TCRdb with MiXCR from the multiplex PCR reads. The sample includes 700,000 or so distinct CDR3 sequences, about 17% of them seen just once. The sequenced sample was blood. This chain uses TRBV5-1 with TRBJ1-2; 9 bases match TRBD1. This sequence was found in a man between 18 and 29 years old with Graves' hyperthyroidism. CDR3 in DNA: TGTGCCAGCAGTTCAGACAGGGGGTATGGCTACACCTTC. Protein product: CASSSDRGYGYTF.